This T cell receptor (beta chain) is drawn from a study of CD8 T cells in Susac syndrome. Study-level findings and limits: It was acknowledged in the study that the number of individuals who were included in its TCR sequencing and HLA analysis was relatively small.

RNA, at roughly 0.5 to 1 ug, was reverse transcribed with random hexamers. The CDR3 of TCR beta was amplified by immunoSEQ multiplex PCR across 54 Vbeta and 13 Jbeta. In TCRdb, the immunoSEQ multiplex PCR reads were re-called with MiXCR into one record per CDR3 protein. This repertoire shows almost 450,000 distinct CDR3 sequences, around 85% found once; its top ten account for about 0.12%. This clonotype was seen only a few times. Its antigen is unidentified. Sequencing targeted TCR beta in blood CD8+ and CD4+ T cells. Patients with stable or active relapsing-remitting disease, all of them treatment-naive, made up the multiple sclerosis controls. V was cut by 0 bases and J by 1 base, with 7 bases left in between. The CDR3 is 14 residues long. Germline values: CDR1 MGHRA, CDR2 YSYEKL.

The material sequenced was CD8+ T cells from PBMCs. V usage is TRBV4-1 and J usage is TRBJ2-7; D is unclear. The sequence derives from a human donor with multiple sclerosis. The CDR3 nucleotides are TGCGCCAGCAGCCAAGAGGGGAATTCCTACGAGCAGTACTTC. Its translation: CASSQEGNSYEQYF.